The entry that follows covers one TCR beta chain sequence. The target antigen is unknown. A read error may explain this, as a much larger clone is one base away. The CDR3 does not close with the conserved phenylalanine or tryptophan, likely indicating a read error. Naive CD4+ T cells were purified with Tregs depleted by CD25. Study-level results: Tumor memory CD4+ T cell TCR gene usage was found to cluster with blood and lymph node memory CD4+ cells and with lymph node naive CD4+ cells.

Germline V gene data show CDR1 as SGHVS and CDR2 as FNYEAQ. Germline trimming cut 2 bases from V and 6 bases from J; bases unmatched to any gene: 6. The CDR3 totals 15 residues. One entry per CDR3 protein, called by TCRdb with MiXCR from the 5' RACE reads. This sample yields about 53,000 distinct CDR3 sequences, of which almost 25% are seen a single time; 2.5% to 4% belongs to the top ten. Sequenced sample: tumor-infiltrating naive CD4+ T cells sorted from the breast tumor. Subset described: naive CD4+ T cells, CD4+CD45RA+CD25-. This chain links TRBV7-6 with TRBJ2-1, with 8 bases lining up with TRBD1. This receptor was obtained from a female donor with breast cancer. The CDR3 region has the DNA TGTGCCAGCAGCTTAAGACAGGGGACGGGCAATGAGCAGTTCTAC. Translating it yields CASSLRQGTGNEQFY.